This TCR beta chain was recovered during a study of cytomegalovirus exposure and HLA in healthy donors. Study results and caveats: Cytomegalovirus-associated status was assigned to 164 TCR beta chains. It was confirmed in vitro that three of the CMV-associated chains were specific for CMV antigens.

PCR used 60 Vbeta primers and 13 Jbeta primers. Method: immunoSEQ multiplex PCR; TCRdb's copy keeps in-frame clones and lacks some. This sample contains around 75,000 clones. The CDR3 consists of 15 residues. The V and J ends lost 5 bases and 9 bases, in that order; junction bases with no gene match: 13. The germline gives CDR1 SGHTA, CDR2 FQGTGA. As regards this clone: Its antigen is not known.

The genes are TRBV7-3 and TRBJ2-1, with TRBD2 matching 7 bases. The sample consisted of PBMCs. This TCR came from a woman aged 60-70 years in good health and CMV-seronegative. The chain's CDR3 is CASSPYEGGPSEQFF. The CDR3 nucleotides read TGTGCCAGCAGCCCTTATGAGGGAGGGCCTAGTGAGCAGTTCTTC.